This TCR beta chain was profiled in a study of blood T cell repertoires in COVID-19. The protocol was immunoSEQ multiplex PCR, while the TCRdb copy is restricted to in-frame clones and leaves out a portion. The table lists 30,000 to 40,000 clones, about 85% of them singletons, with roughly 15% in the top ten. The specimen was peripheral blood. The clonotype comes from a human donor in a cohort sampled during active COVID-19.

The CDR3, as DNA: TGCAGTGCTAGTCAGGGGATAGTCGCTGAAGCTTTCTTT. This translates into CSASQGIVAEAFF. The chain joins TRBV20-1 to TRBJ1-1, with D perhaps TRBD1 (6 bases). The ends were cut back, 3 bases at V and 6 bases at J, with 14 bases in the middle. The CDR3 sequence is 13 residues long. CDR1 is DFQATT and CDR2 is SNEGSKA in the germline V gene (reference sequence).